This T cell receptor beta chain was sequenced in a study of T cell changes during pregnancy in multiple sclerosis. This CDR3 spans 14 amino acids. Germline trimming cut 3 bases from V and 4 bases from J; bases unmatched to any gene: 3. The germline gives CDR1 SGHVS, CDR2 FQNEAQ. Sequenced by immunoSEQ multiplex PCR; TCRdb stores in-frame clones only, minus some. The sample holds about 41,000 clones, more than 90% seen once. The sample consisted of CD8+ T cells from peripheral blood mononuclear cells, taken in the third trimester of pregnancy. The chain is built from TRBV7-8 and TRBJ2-1, with 7 nucleotides matching TRBD2. The receptor was derived from a female donor with multiple sclerosis, enrolled in a pregnancy study. The CDR3 protein is CASSFGTTYNEQFF. CDR3 nucleotides: TGTGCCAGCAGCTTCGGGACTACATACAATGAGCAGTTCTTC.